A single sample gave rise to the 12 T cell receptor beta chains below, sequenced in a study of shared clonotypes between healthy human individuals. TCRdb's copy holds only in-frame clones and misses some; the assay was immunoSEQ multiplex PCR. The sample records about 2.4 million clones, around 94% being singletons. Sequencing was carried out using naive CD4+ T cells sorted from blood. Subset of the sample: CD45RA+ positively selected. The receptor source for this set is a man younger than 30 in good health.

The chain employs TRBV5-1 and TRBJ2-3; 9 bases agree with TRBD2. Germline loops: CDR1 SGHRS, CDR2 YFSETQ. Trimming removed 6 bases from V and 2 bases from J; junction bases left unmatched: 7. The CDR3 sequence is 15 residues long. The CDR3 loop reads CASTPSGTPTDTQYF. CDR3 nucleotides: TGCGCCAGCACTCCTAGCGGGACGCCCACAGATACGCAGTATTTT.

As concerns this clone: Distinct nucleotide sequences in the sample also encode this CDR3. The V and J genes are TRBV5-1 and TRBJ2-3, with 12 bases aligning to TRBD2. The germline gives CDR1 SGHRS, CDR2 YFSETQ. J gave up 0 bases and V 5 bases, and 4 bases lay outside the gene matches. The CDR3 is 16 residues long. For the CDR3, the DNA is TGCGCCAGCAGTAGAGGGACTAGCGGGAGCACAGATACGCAGTATTTT. It is translated as CASSRGTSGSTDTQYF.

V and J are TRBV7-3 and TRBJ2-7; D possibly corresponds to TRBD2 (5 bases). Germline V gene lookup returns CDR1 SGHTA and CDR2 FQGTGA. Trimming took off 5 bases at V and 9 bases at J, with 23 bases between the two ends. This CDR3 contains 15 residues. The CDR3 spells CASSPSGGSVLGQYF. For the CDR3, the DNA is TGTGCCAGCAGCCCAAGCGGAGGTTCGGTGTTGGGGCAGTACTTC.

The rearrangement uses TRBV19 and TRBJ1-5, with D possibly TRBD1 on 5 matching bases. The germline V gene encodes CDR1 LNHDA and CDR2 SQIVND (reference sequence). V gave up 2 bases and J gave up 0 bases, with 14 bases separating them. This CDR3 has 17 residues. The CDR3 DNA sequence: TGTGCCAGTAGTATACAGGGCCGGGATTATAGCAATCAGCCCCAGCATTTT. It is translated as CASSIQGRDYSNQPQHF.

The chain is built from TRBV30 and TRBJ1-4; 10 nucleotides match TRBD1. Germline assignment: CDR1 GTSNPN and CDR2 SVGIG (reference sequence). V was pared by 5 bases and J by 8 bases, with 5 bases of the junction left unmatched. The CDR3 length is 13 residues. The chain's CDR3 is CAWGQGEREKLFF. The CDR3 nucleotides read TGTGCCTGGGGACAGGGGGAGCGGGAAAAACTGTTTTTT. The complete variable domain, with remaining parts taken from reference TRBV30 and TRBJ1-4, reads SQTIHQWPATLVQPVGSPLSLECTVEGTSNPNLYWYRQAAGRGLQLLFYSVGIGQISSEVPQNLSASRPQDRQFILSSKKLLLSDSGFYLCAWGQGEREKLFFGSGTQLSVL.

Here the CDR3 DNA reads TGCAGCGTGCGGGACAGCCCCAATCAGCCCCAGCATTTT. Its protein is CSVRDSPNQPQHF. This chain joins TRBV29-1 and TRBJ1-5, with 7 bases identical to TRBD1. After removal of 6 bases from V and 3 bases from J, the junction contained 5 bases not matched to a gene. The CDR3 totals 13 residues. The V gene's germline CDR1 is SQVTM and CDR2 ANQGSEA. Full variable domain (outside the CDR3, taken from reference TRBV29-1 and TRBJ1-5): SAVISQKPSRDICQRGTSLTIQCQVDSQVTMMFWYRQQPGQSLTLIATANQGSEATYESGFVIDKFPISRPNLTFSTLTVSNMSPEDSSIYLCSVRDSPNQPQHFGDGTRLSIL.

This sequence joins TRBV6-1 and TRBJ2-5, with D unclear. CDR3 length equals 13 residues. CDR1 is MNHNS, CDR2 SASEGT, per germline. The germline V and J ends were trimmed by 4 bases and 5 bases, with 11 bases remaining between them. Written as DNA, the CDR3 is TGTGCCAGCAGTGCTATCATAAGGGAGACCCAGTACTTC. Protein product: CASSAIIRETQYF.

The chain recombines TRBV13 with TRBJ1-2, with D possibly TRBD1 on 5 matching bases. The CDR3 runs to 13 residues. The germline V and J ends were trimmed by 5 bases and 7 bases, with 14 bases remaining between them. The germline CDR1 and CDR2 sequences are PRHDT and FYEKMQ (reference sequence). The CDR3 loop is CASSRGRFFGYTF. In nucleotides, the CDR3 is TGTGCCAGCAGCCGGGGACGTTTTTTTGGCTACACCTTC.

The V gene is TRBV6-5, the J gene TRBJ2-5, with 9 positions matching TRBD1. The CDR3 is made up of 16 amino acids. Germline CDR1 MNHEY, CDR2 SVGAGI. V shed 4 bases and J 0 bases; nucleotides not matched to a gene: 6. DNA for the CDR3: TGTGCCAGCAGTTTTATAGACAGGGGGTACCAAGAGACCCAGTACTTC. Translating gives CASSFIDRGYQETQYF.

V gene TRBV27 combines with J gene TRBJ2-5; D is uncertain. The CDR3 runs to 13 residues. Trimming left V 6 bases short and J 4 bases short, with 12 bases between. Germline V lookup: CDR1 MNHEY, CDR2 SMNVEV (reference sequence). CDR3 sequence: CASSASVVETQYF. The CDR3 nucleotides are TGTGCCAGCAGCGCCTCGGTCGTAGAGACCCAGTACTTC.

Regarding this clone: Different DNA sequences within this sample yield the same CDR3. The J gene is TRBJ2-3, the V gene TRBV25-1; TRBD1 matches at 10 bases. The J segment lost 3 bases and the V segment lost 3 bases, leaving 0 bases of the junction unmatched. The CDR3 covers 14 residues. The germline CDR1 and CDR2 sequences are MGHDK and SYGVNS. The CDR3 DNA sequence: TGTGCCAGCAGTGAGGGACAGGGGACAGATACGCAGTATTTT. This sequence encodes CASSEGQGTDTQYF.

The J gene is TRBJ2-5, the V gene TRBV7-3; possibly TRBD1 or TRBD2 for D (5 bases each). The CDR3 loop spans 16 amino acids. Trimming took off 6 bases at V and 5 bases at J, with 22 bases between the two ends. Per the germline V gene, CDR1 is SGHTA and CDR2 is FQGTGA. CDR3 residues: CASSRIPGTQMETQYF. CDR3 DNA: TGTGCCAGCAGTCGAATCCCCGGGACCCAAATGGAGACCCAGTACTTC.